Below are 31 T cell receptor beta chains sequenced from a single sample in a study of regulatory T cells. The primer mix had 52 TRBV and 13 TRBJ primers. Data came from immunoSEQ multiplex PCR; TCRdb stores just in-frame clones and leaves some out. This table holds some 9,100 clones, approximately 84% found once. Sequences were obtained from CD8+ T cells sorted from blood. These receptors were taken from a person aged 18 to 30 with CD3G deficiency.

The V call is TRBV6-1, the J call TRBJ1-1; tentative D call: TRBD1 (6 bases). Trimming removed 8 bases from V and 7 bases from J, with 20 bases in between. The germline V gene encodes CDR1 MNHNS and CDR2 SASEGT. The CDR3 covers 14 residues. In DNA, the CDR3 is TGTGCCAGCGGAGGTATACAGGGCGGAGGTGAAGCTTTCTTT. It yields the protein CASGGIQGGGEAFF.

The V gene is TRBV6-1, the J gene TRBJ2-5; D perhaps matches TRBD2 (6 bases). Germline CDR1 reads MNHNS; CDR2 reads SASEGT. This CDR3 comprises 15 residues. The V and J ends lost 3 bases and 4 bases respectively, with 15 bases between them. CDR3 sequence (DNA): TGTGCCAGCAGTGATGGGGACTTGCCCGGAGAGACCCAGTACTTC. Its translation is CASSDGDLPGETQYF.

The chain has TRBV28 and TRBJ2-2; a possible D gene is TRBD2 (5 bases). This CDR3 region has 15 residues. V shed 4 bases and J shed 0 bases, with 9 bases lying between them. In germline, CDR1 is MDHEN, CDR2 SYDVKM. Here the CDR3 reads CASSYGVTNTGELFF. CDR3 nucleotides: TGTGCCAGCAGTTACGGGGTGACGAACACCGGGGAGCTGTTTTTT.

This clone was detected once. The J gene is TRBJ1-1, the V gene TRBV28, with D unresolved. V was pared by 2 bases and J by 10 bases, with 11 bases between. CDR3 length: 12 amino acids. Germline loops: CDR1 MDHEN, CDR2 SYDVKM. The CDR3 loop is CASSLTPMGAFF. The DNA of the CDR3 is TGTGCCAGCAGTTTAACCCCGATGGGAGCTTTCTTT. The full variable domain, in which reference TRBV28 and TRBJ1-1 provide the parts outside the CDR3, is DVKVTQSSRYLVKRTGEKVFLECVQDMDHENMFWYRQDPGLGLRLIYFSYDVKMKEKGDIPEGYSVSREKKERFSLILESASTNQTSMYLCASSLTPMGAFFGQGTRLTVV.

To note about this clone: At one boundary the junction diverges from the germline segment, which might be a read error. This rearrangement joins TRBV28 to TRBJ2-6, with TRBD2 identical over 7 bases. CDR1 MDHEN and CDR2 SYDVKM come from the germline V gene. CDR3 length: 18 residues. The CDR3 loop is CASSWDYLTQSRADVLTF. In DNA, the CDR3 is TGTGCCAGCAGTTGGGACTACTTGACACAAAGTCGGGCCGACGTCCTGACTTTC.

The chain carries TRBV5-1 and TRBJ2-2; TRBD2 agrees at 9 bases. Germline CDR1 reads SGHRS; CDR2 reads YFSETQ. The CDR3 length is 17 residues. Germline trimming cut 5 bases from V and 1 base from J; bases unmatched to any gene: 9. The CDR3 loop reads CASRAQAGGLNTGELFF. The CDR3 DNA reads TGCGCCAGCAGGGCGCAAGCGGGAGGTCTGAACACCGGGGAGCTGTTTTTT.

The chain couples TRBV6-1 to TRBJ2-7; D remains ambiguous. This CDR3 is built from 10 residues. V was pared by 11 bases and J by 10 bases, with 15 bases between. Germline V lookup: CDR1 MNHNS, CDR2 SASEGT. The CDR3 coding sequence is TGTGCCTGTGGTAGTAAGGGACAGTACTTC. This codes for CACGSKGQYF.

The rearrangement links TRBV28 to TRBJ2-7; tentative D call: TRBD2 (6 bases). Germline V lookup: CDR1 MDHEN, CDR2 SYDVKM. V lost 11 bases and J lost 3, with 20 bases in between. This CDR3 has 14 residues. The CDR3 sequence is CASSLRDGVYEQYF. The CDR3 DNA follows: TGTGCCTCTAGCTTGCGGGACGGTGTCTACGAGCAGTACTTC.

This clone is a singleton in its sample. V gene TRBV28 combines with J gene TRBJ2-3, with 7 bases matching TRBD1. Per the germline V gene, CDR1 is MDHEN and CDR2 is SYDVKM. J was trimmed by 9 bases and V by 3 bases; bases with no gene match: 9. The CDR3 sequence is 14 residues long. CDR3 DNA sequence: TGTGCCAGCAGTTTGGAAGAGACAGGGACGACGCAGTATTTT. It specifies CASSLEETGTTQYF.

The chain employs TRBV28 and TRBJ2-1; D not certain. Trimming shortened V by 2 bases and J by 5 bases, and 7 bases separated the two germline ends. CDR1 and CDR2 from the germline V gene are MDHEN and SYDVKM. This CDR3 has 13 amino acids. The CDR3 sequence: CASSLDPDNEQFF. The CDR3 DNA is TGTGCCAGCAGTTTAGACCCAGACAATGAGCAGTTCTTC.

The chain employs TRBV7-9 and TRBJ2-5; D uncertain. The CDR3 loop spans 13 amino acids. Trimming removed 6 bases at V and 2 bases at J, with 10 bases between. From germline, CDR1 is SEHNR and CDR2 FQNEAQ (reference sequence). The CDR3 DNA reads TGTGCCAGCAGTTTCGGACCTCAAGAGACCCAGTACTTC. Its translation: CASSFGPQETQYF. The full variable domain, rest sourced from reference TRBV7-9 and TRBJ2-5, is DTGVSQNPRHKITKRGQNVTFRCDPISEHNRLYWYRQTLGQGPEFLTYFQNEAQLEKSRLLSDRFSAERPKGSFSTLEIQRTEQGDSAMYLCASSFGPQETQYFGPGTRLLVL.

The V and J genes are TRBV28 and TRBJ2-7; D call uncertain. With 1 base removed from V and 5 bases from J, the gap between germline ends came to 9 bases. Germline V gene sequence: CDR1 MDHEN, CDR2 SYDVKM. The CDR3 extends over 13 amino acids. CDR3 nucleotides: TGTGCCAGCAGTTTATACCGCTGGGACGAGCAGTACTTC. Protein product: CASSLYRWDEQYF.

This clone was recorded once. This chain uses TRBV5-1 with TRBJ1-1; possibly TRBD1 for D (5 bases). CDR1 and CDR2 (germline): SGHRS, YFSETQ. V gave up 0 bases and J gave up 6 bases, with 9 bases separating them. This CDR3 has 13 residues. The CDR3 spells CASSLEGNPEAFF. CDR3 DNA sequence: TGCGCCAGCAGCTTGGAGGGGAATCCTGAAGCTTTCTTT. The full variable domain, completed using reference TRBV5-1 and TRBJ1-1, is KAGVTQTPRYLIKTRGQQVTLSCSPISGHRSVSWYQQTPGQGLQFLFEYFSETQRNKGNFPGRFSGRQFSNSRSEMNVSTLELGDSALYLCASSLEGNPEAFFGQGTRLTVV.

The chain uses TRBV19 and TRBJ2-3; weak D call: TRBD1 (7 bases). CDR3 size: 13 residues. Trimming took 5 bases from V and 9 from J, leaving 15 bases between them. The V gene's germline CDR1 is LNHDA and CDR2 SQIVND (reference sequence). CDR3 sequence reads: CASSANQGGTQYF. Written as DNA, the CDR3 is TGTGCCAGTAGTGCAAACCAGGGGGGAACGCAGTATTTT.

This rearrangement joins TRBV28 to TRBJ1-1; a weak D match, TRBD1 (6 bases). This CDR3 has 14 amino acids. The germline gives CDR1 MDHEN, CDR2 SYDVKM. V lost 6 bases and J lost 0, with 11 bases in between. This chain's CDR3 is CASRPQGMNTEAFF. The DNA of the CDR3 is TGTGCCAGCAGACCTCAGGGGATGAACACTGAAGCTTTCTTT.

The gene calls are TRBV7-9 and TRBJ2-3, with D perhaps matching TRBD1 (6 bases). The germline V gene encodes CDR1 SEHNR and CDR2 FQNEAQ (reference sequence). Trimming pared 5 bases from V and 2 bases from J, leaving 11 bases between. CDR3 length: 14 residues. CDR3 in DNA: TGTGCCAGCAGCGGGACATCAGACACAGATACGCAGTATTTT. Translation gives CASSGTSDTDTQYF.

This chain uses TRBV6-6 with TRBJ2-7, with 11 bases aligning to TRBD2. Per the germline V gene, CDR1 is MNHNY and CDR2 is SVGAGI (reference sequence). Unmatched junction bases numbered 14, after V lost 7 bases and J lost 12 bases. This CDR3 spans 14 amino acids. The CDR3 DNA reads TGTGCCAGCAATGCTCTGGCCACTAGCGGGAGATTGTACTTC. It specifies CASNALATSGRLYF.

The chain is built from TRBV7-2 and TRBJ1-2; D is ambiguous. V dropped 1 base and J dropped 2 bases, with 8 bases sitting between them. The length of the CDR3 is 14 residues. CDR1 and CDR2 from the germline V gene are SGHTA and FQGNSA. CDR3 DNA: TGTGCCAGCAGCTTAGACGCGGGGAACTATGGCTACACCTTC. It is translated as CASSLDAGNYGYTF.

The genes are TRBV28 and TRBJ2-1, with D possibly being TRBD2 (5 bases). Germline V CDR1 and CDR2: MDHEN, SYDVKM. The CDR3 extends over 11 amino acids. Trimming left V 10 bases short and J 10 bases short, with 14 bases between. The CDR3 reads CATTKGGEQFF. The CDR3 bases are TGTGCCACCACGAAGGGCGGGGAGCAGTTCTTC.

The CDR3 sequence is CASSLLAGVFTGELFF. Here the CDR3 DNA reads TGTGCCAGCAGCCTCCTAGCGGGAGTTTTCACCGGGGAGCTGTTTTTT. V and J are TRBV7-8 and TRBJ2-2, with 10 positions matching TRBD2. This CDR3 comprises 16 residues. Unmatched junction bases numbered 7, after V lost 5 bases and J lost 4 bases. From germline, CDR1 is SGHVS and CDR2 FQNEAQ.

The chain's CDR3 is CASSPGAGSHYEQYF. Here the CDR3 DNA reads TGTGCCAGCAGCCCAGGGGCTGGCAGCCACTACGAGCAGTACTTC. The rearrangement uses TRBV7-8 and TRBJ2-7; D possibly corresponds to TRBD1 (6 bases). CDR3 length: 15 amino acids. The germline V and J ends were trimmed by 5 bases and 3 bases, with 17 bases remaining between them. CDR1 and CDR2 (germline): SGHVS, FQNEAQ.

The chain combines TRBV11-2 with TRBJ2-2; D possibly corresponds to TRBD2 (6 bases). The CDR3 totals 14 residues. Between the trimmed V and J ends, which lost 1 base and 8 bases, there was a span of 11 bases. In germline, CDR1 is SGHAT, CDR2 FQNNGV. The CDR3 DNA reads as TGTGCCAGCAGCTTAGGACTAGTCACAGGGGAGCTGTTTTTT. It translates to CASSLGLVTGELFF.

This clone appeared a few times. The chain combines TRBV28 with TRBJ2-3; D uncertain. Germline values: CDR1 MDHEN, CDR2 SYDVKM. Trimming stripped 5 bases from V and 0 bases from J, with 12 bases between. This CDR3 has 15 amino acids. The CDR3, as DNA: TGTGCCAGCAGTGACGACAACTCTAGCACAGATACGCAGTATTTT. Protein product: CASSDDNSSTDTQYF.

V and J are TRBV28 and TRBJ2-5, with TRBD1 matching 7 bases. The CDR3 loop spans 15 amino acids. Trimming removed 5 bases from V and 9 bases from J; junction bases left unmatched: 15. Germline assignment: CDR1 MDHEN and CDR2 SYDVKM. The CDR3 DNA is TGTGCCAGCAGTGGACGACAGGGAGCGGCCAAGGCCCAGTACTTC. This gives the protein CASSGRQGAAKAQYF.

The chain carries TRBV28 and TRBJ2-5, with unresolved D. The end of the DNA fits TRBJ2-7 better, so the J call may be wrong. Germline V gene sequence: CDR1 MDHEN, CDR2 SYDVKM. This CDR3 comprises 14 residues. This CDR3 reads CASSFLQGNYEQYF. The DNA of the CDR3 is TGTGCCAGCAGTTTTCTCCAAGGAAACTACGAGCAGTACTTC.

V usage is TRBV6-1 and J usage is TRBJ2-7; TRBD2 agrees at 12 bases. The CDR3 is 14 residues long. Germline loops: CDR1 MNHNS, CDR2 SASEGT. The junction had 7 bases not matched to a gene; V was cut back by 6 bases and J by 7 bases. CDR3 residues: CASRRLAGVGEQYF. DNA of the CDR3: TGTGCCAGCAGACGACTAGCGGGAGTAGGGGAGCAGTACTTC.

V usage is TRBV28 and J usage is TRBJ2-7; D is perhaps TRBD1 (6 bases). The CDR3 contains 13 residues. Per the germline V gene, CDR1 is MDHEN and CDR2 is SYDVKM. V lost 5 bases and J lost 7, with 15 bases in between. Written as DNA, the CDR3 is TGTGCCAGCAGTCCCGGACAGCTTTCAGAGCAGTACTTC. Protein sequence: CASSPGQLSEQYF. The whole variable domain, filled in from reference TRBV28 and TRBJ2-7, reads DVKVTQSSRYLVKRTGEKVFLECVQDMDHENMFWYRQDPGLGLRLIYFSYDVKMKEKGDIPEGYSVSREKKERFSLILESASTNQTSMYLCASSPGQLSEQYFGPGTRLTVT.

This sequence joins TRBV28 and TRBJ2-7, with 14 bases lining up with TRBD2. The CDR3 spans 16 residues. V lost 3 bases and J lost 2; bases outside the gene matches: 3. Germline CDR1 reads MDHEN; CDR2 reads SYDVKM. CDR3 loop: CASSFGTSGSTYEQYF. CDR3 nucleotide sequence: TGTGCCAGCAGTTTCGGGACTAGCGGGAGCACCTACGAGCAGTACTTC.

The chain employs TRBV5-1 and TRBJ2-2, with 9 positions matching TRBD2. The CDR3 loop spans 18 amino acids. V lost 0 bases and J lost 4; bases outside the gene matches: 10. Germline loops: CDR1 SGHRS, CDR2 YFSETQ. The CDR3 region is CASSLVGLAGEVTGELFF. The CDR3 nucleotides are TGCGCCAGCAGCTTGGTTGGATTAGCGGGAGAGGTCACCGGGGAGCTGTTTTTT.

As regards this clone: In the same sample, other DNA sequences code for this CDR3. The CDR3 nucleotides are TGTGCCAGTAGTATAGGCAATGAAGCTTTCTTT. This sequence encodes CASSIGNEAFF. The V and J genes are TRBV19 and TRBJ1-1, with D unresolved. The CDR3 is made up of 11 amino acids. The germline CDR1 and CDR2 sequences are LNHDA and SQIVND (reference sequence). The V end lost 1 base, the J end lost 7 bases, and 4 bases lay between the germline ends.

This rearrangement joins TRBV28 to TRBJ2-7, with D perhaps matching TRBD1 (5 bases). In germline, CDR1 is MDHEN, CDR2 SYDVKM. Trimming cost V 3 bases and J 3 bases, with 15 bases left between them. CDR3 length: 15 amino acids. CDR3 amino acids: CASSLGQGWGYEQYF. DNA of the CDR3: TGTGCCAGCAGTTTGGGGCAGGGATGGGGCTACGAGCAGTACTTC.